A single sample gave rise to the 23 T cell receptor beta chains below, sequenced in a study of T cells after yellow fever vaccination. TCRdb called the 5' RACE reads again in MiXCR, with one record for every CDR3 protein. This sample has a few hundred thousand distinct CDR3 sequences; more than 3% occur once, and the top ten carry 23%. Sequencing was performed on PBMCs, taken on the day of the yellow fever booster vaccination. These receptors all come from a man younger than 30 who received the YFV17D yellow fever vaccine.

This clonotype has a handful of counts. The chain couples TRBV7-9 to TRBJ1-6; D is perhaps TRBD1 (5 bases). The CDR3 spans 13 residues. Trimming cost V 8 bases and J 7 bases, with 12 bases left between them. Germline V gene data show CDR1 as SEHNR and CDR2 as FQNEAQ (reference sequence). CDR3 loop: CASGGRGNSPLHF. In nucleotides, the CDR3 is TGTGCCAGCGGGGGACGGGGGAATTCACCCCTCCACTTT.

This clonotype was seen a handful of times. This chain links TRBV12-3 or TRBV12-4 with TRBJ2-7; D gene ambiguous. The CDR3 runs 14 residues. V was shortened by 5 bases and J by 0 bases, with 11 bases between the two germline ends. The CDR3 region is CASSLTLSSYEQYF. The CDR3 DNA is TGTGCCAGCAGTCTAACATTAAGCTCCTACGAGCAGTACTTC.

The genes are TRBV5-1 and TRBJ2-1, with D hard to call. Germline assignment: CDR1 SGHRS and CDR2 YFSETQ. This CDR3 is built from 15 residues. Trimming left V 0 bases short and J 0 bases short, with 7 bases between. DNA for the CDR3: TGCGCCAGCAGCTTGGGGTGCTACTCCTACAATGAGCAGTTCTTC. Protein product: CASSLGCYSYNEQFF.

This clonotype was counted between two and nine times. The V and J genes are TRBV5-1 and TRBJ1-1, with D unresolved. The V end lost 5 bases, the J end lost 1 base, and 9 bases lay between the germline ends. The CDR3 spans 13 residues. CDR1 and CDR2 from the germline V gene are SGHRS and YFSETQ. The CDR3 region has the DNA TGCGCCAGCAGGCTGAGGCAGAACACTGAAGCTTTCTTT. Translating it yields CASRLRQNTEAFF.

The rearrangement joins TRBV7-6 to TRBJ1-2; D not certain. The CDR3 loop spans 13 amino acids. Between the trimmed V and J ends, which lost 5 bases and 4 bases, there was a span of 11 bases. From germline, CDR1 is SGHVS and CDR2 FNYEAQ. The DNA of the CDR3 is TGTGCCAGCAGCCCCGGACGGGGCTATGGCTACACCTTC. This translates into CASSPGRGYGYTF. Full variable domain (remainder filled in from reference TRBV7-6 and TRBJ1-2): GAGVSQSPRYKVTKRGQDVALRCDPISGHVSLYWYRQALGQGPEFLTYFNYEAQQDKSGLPNDRFSAERPEGSISTLTIQRTEQRDSAMYRCASSPGRGYGYTFGSGTRLTVV.

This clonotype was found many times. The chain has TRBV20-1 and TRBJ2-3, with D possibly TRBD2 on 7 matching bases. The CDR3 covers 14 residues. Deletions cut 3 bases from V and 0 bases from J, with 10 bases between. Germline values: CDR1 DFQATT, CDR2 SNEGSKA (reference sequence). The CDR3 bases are TGCAGTGCTAGGGCGGGGGCTAGCACAGATACGCAGTATTTT. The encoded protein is CSARAGASTDTQYF.

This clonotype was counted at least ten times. CDR3 loop: CASSLVHSNTEAFF. The CDR3, as DNA: TGCGCCAGCAGCTTGGTTCACTCGAACACTGAAGCTTTCTTT. The chain employs TRBV5-1 and TRBJ1-1; D is uncertain. V was shortened by 0 bases and J by 1 base, with 7 bases between the two germline ends. The CDR3 covers 14 residues. Germline V CDR1 and CDR2: SGHRS, YFSETQ.

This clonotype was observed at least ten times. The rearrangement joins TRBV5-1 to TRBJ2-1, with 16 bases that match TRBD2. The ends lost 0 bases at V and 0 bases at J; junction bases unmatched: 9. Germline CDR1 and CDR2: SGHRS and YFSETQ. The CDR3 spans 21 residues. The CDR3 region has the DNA TGCGCCAGCAGCTTGGAGGGACTAGCGGGGGGGTTCGAAAGCTCCTACAATGAGCAGTTCTTC. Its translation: CASSLEGLAGGFESSYNEQFF. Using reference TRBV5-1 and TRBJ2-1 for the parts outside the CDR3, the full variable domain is KAGVTQTPRYLIKTRGQQVTLSCSPISGHRSVSWYQQTPGQGLQFLFEYFSETQRNKGNFPGRFSGRQFSNSRSEMNVSTLELGDSALYLCASSLEGLAGGFESSYNEQFFGPGTRLTVL.

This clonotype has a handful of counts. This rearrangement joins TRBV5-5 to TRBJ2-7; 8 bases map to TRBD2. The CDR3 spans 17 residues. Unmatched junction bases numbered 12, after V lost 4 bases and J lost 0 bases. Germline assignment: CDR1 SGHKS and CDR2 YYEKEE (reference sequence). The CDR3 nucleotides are TGTGCCAGCAGCCCCGAAGGTATTAGCGGGACCTCCTACGAGCAGTACTTC. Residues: CASSPEGISGTSYEQYF.

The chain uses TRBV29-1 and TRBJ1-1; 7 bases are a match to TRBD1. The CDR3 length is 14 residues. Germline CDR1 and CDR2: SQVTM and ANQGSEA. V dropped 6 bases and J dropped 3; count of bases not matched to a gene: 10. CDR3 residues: CSVRQGITDTEAFF. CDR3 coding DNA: TGCAGCGTCAGACAGGGTATCACGGACACTGAAGCTTTCTTT.

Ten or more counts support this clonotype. The CDR3 sequence is CATRDWTGELFF. CDR3 bases: TGTGCCACCAGAGACTGGACCGGGGAGCTGTTTTTT. This sequence joins TRBV24-1 and TRBJ2-2; D not certain. Germline-derived CDR1 and CDR2 are KGHDR and SFDVKD. This CDR3 comprises 12 residues. V was pared by 7 bases and J by 5 bases, with 7 bases between.

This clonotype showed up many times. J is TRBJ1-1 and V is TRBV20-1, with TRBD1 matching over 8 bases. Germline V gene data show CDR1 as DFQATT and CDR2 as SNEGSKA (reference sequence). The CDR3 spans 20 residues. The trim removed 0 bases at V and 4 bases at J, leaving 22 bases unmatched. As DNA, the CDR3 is TGCAGTGCTAGAGATCAGGGGACAGGCCCTAACCGTGGCCCGAGCACTGAAGCTTTCTTT. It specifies CSARDQGTGPNRGPSTEAFF.

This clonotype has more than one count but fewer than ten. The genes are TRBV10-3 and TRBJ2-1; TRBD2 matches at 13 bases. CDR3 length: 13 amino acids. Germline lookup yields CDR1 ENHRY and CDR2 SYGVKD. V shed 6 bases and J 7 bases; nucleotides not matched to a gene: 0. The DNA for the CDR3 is TGTGCCATCAGACTAGCGGGGGGGAATGAGCAGTTCTTC. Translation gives CAIRLAGGNEQFF.

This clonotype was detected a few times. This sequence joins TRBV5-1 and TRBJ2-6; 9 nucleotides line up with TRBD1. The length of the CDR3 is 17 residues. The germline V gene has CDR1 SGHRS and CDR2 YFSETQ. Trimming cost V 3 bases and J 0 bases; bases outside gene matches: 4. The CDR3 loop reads CASSSATGGSGANVLTF. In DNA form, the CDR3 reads TGCGCCAGCAGCTCGGCGACAGGGGGCTCTGGGGCCAACGTCCTGACTTTC.

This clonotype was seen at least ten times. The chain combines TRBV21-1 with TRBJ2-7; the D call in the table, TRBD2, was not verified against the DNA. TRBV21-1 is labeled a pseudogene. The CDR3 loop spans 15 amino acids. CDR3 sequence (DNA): TGTGCCAGCAGCAGCCCTAGACTAGGAAACTACGAGCAGTACGTC. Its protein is CASSSPRLGNYEQYV.

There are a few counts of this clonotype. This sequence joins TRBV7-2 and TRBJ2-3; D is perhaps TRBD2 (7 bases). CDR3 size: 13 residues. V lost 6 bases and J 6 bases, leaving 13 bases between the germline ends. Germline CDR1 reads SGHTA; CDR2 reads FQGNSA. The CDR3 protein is CASRGGGRDTQYF. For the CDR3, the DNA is TGTGCCAGCAGAGGGGGGGGTCGGGATACGCAGTATTTT.

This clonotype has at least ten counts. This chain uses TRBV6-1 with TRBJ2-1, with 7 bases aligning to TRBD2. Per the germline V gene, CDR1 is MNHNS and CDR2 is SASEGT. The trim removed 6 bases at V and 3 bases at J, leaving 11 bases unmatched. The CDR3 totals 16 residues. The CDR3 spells CASRAPRGRDYNEQFF. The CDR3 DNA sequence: TGTGCCAGCAGGGCCCCCAGAGGGAGGGACTACAATGAGCAGTTCTTC.

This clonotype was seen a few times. The chain's CDR3 is CATSRAKAVQETQYF. For the CDR3, the DNA is TGTGCCACCAGCAGAGCAAAGGCAGTTCAAGAGACCCAGTACTTC. This chain uses TRBV15 with TRBJ2-5; D call uncertain. In germline, CDR1 is LNHNV, CDR2 YYDKDF (reference sequence). The CDR3 totals 15 residues. V lost 1 base, J lost 2 bases, and 11 bases lay in between. The full variable domain, rest sourced from reference TRBV15 and TRBJ2-5, is DAMVIQNPRYQVTQFGKPVTLSCSQTLNHNVMYWYQQKSSQAPKLLFHYYDKDFNNEADTPDNFQSRRPNTSFCFLDIRSPGLGDTAMYLCATSRAKAVQETQYFGPGTRLLVL.

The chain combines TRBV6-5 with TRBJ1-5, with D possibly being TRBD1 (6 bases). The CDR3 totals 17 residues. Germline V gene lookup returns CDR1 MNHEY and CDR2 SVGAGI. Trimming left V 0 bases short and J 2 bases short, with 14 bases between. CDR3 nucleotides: TGTGCCAGCAGTTACTCGGCCTCAGGGGCAGGCAATCAGCCCCAGCATTTT. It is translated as CASSYSASGAGNQPQHF.

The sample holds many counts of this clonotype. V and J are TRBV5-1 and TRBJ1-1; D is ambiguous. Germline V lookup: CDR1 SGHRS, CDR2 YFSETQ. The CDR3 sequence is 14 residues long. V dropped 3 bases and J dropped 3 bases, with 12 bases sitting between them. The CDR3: CASSWDGVDTEAFF. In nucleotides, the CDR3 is TGCGCCAGCAGCTGGGATGGGGTTGACACTGAAGCTTTCTTT.

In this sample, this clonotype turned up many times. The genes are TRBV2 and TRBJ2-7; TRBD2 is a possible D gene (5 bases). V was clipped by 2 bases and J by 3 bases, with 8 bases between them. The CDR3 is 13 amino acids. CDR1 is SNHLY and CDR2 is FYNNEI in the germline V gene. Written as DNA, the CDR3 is TGTGCCAGCAGTGAAAAGGGAGACTACGAGCAGTACTTC. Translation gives CASSEKGDYEQYF.

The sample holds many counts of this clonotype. CDR3 residues: CSARLNYGYTF. Written as DNA, the CDR3 is TGCAGTGCTAGACTGAACTATGGCTACACCTTC. The chain is built from TRBV20-1 and TRBJ1-2, with D unresolved. V was shortened by 2 bases and J by 2 bases, with 3 bases between the two germline ends. Germline lookup yields CDR1 DFQATT and CDR2 SNEGSKA (reference sequence). The CDR3 contains 11 residues.

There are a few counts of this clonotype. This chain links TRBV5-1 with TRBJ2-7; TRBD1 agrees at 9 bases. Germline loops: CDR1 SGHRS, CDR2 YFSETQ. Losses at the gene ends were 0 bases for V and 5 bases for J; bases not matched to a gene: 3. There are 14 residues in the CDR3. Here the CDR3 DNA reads TGCGCCAGCAGCTTGGAGGGACAGGGACACGAGCAGTACGTC. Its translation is CASSLEGQGHEQYV.